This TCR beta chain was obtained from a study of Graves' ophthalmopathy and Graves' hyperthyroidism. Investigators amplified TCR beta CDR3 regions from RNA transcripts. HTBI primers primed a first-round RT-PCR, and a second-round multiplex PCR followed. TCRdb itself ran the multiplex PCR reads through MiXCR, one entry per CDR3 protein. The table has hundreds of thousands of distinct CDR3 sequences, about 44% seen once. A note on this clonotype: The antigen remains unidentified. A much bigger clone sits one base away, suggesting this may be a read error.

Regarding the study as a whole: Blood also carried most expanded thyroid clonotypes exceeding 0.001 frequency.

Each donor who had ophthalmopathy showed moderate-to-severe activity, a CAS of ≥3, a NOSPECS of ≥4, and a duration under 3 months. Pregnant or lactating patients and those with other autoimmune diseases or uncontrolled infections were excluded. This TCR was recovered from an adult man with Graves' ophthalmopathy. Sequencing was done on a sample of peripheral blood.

This CDR3 is CASSLIGDQGTQYF. CDR3 DNA: TGTGCCAGCAGCTTAATAGGGGATCAAGGGACCCAGTACTTC. This chain links TRBV7-9 with TRBJ2-5; a possible D gene is TRBD1 (5 bases). The CDR3 runs 14 residues. Germline-derived CDR1 and CDR2 are SEHNR and FQNEAQ (reference sequence).